Below are 22 T cell receptor beta chains sequenced from a single sample in a study of shared clonotypes between healthy human individuals (dated by TCRdb to about 2020). Library preparation employed the immunoSEQ multiplex PCR assay. Held by TCRdb, this immuneACCESS table contains in-frame sequences only and omits some clones. Under half of the omission traces to an unresolved V gene where checked; the cause of the rest is unknown. The sample table lists about 990,000 clones, about 80% of them with a count of one. Roughly 0.57% of the sample is held by the ten biggest clonotypes. The material sequenced was memory CD4+ T cells from PBMCs. According to the study, the label for this sample's cell subset or site signals: CD45RA-negative fraction. These receptors all come from a man aged 18 to 29 in good health. Some clones in this sample may be carry-over from other donors' samples.

The chain recombines TRBV29-1 with TRBJ2-5, with 8 bases fitting TRBD2. V lost 4 bases, J lost 1 base, and 8 bases stayed unmatched. CDR3 size: 15 residues. Germline CDR1 reads SQVTM; CDR2 reads ANQGSEA. DNA of the CDR3: TGCAGCGTTGTGGGAGCGGGAGTTCTCCAAGAGACCCAGTACTTC. Residues: CSVVGAGVLQETQYF. The entire variable domain, with the rest obtained from reference TRBV29-1 and TRBJ2-5, is as follows: SAVISQKPSRDICQRGTSLTIQCQVDSQVTMMFWYRQQPGQSLTLIATANQGSEATYESGFVIDKFPISRPNLTFSTLTVSNMSPEDSSIYLCSVVGAGVLQETQYFGPGTRLLVL.

The V call is TRBV6-6, the J call TRBJ2-6; D ambiguous. The V gene lost 10 bases and the J gene lost 1 base, with 14 bases spanning the gap. Germline V lookup: CDR1 MNHNY, CDR2 SVGAGI (reference sequence). This CDR3 is 15 amino acids long. As DNA, the CDR3 is TGTGCCACCCGGCGTTGGGAATCTGGGGCCAACGTCCTGACTTTC. This codes for CATRRWESGANVLTF.

The chain employs TRBV18 and TRBJ2-2, with D possibly TRBD2 on 6 matching bases. CDR1 KGHSH and CDR2 LQKENI come from the germline V gene. CDR3 length equals 13 residues. Trimming cost V 7 bases and J 5 bases, with 11 bases left between them. CDR3 sequence: CASLVRGTGELFF. The CDR3 DNA reads TGTGCCAGCTTGGTACGGGGGACCGGGGAGCTGTTTTTT.

The chain carries TRBV7-2 and TRBJ1-3; D remains unclear. The CDR3 contains 15 residues. Germline V gene data show CDR1 as SGHTA and CDR2 as FQGNSA. V dropped 2 bases and J dropped 0 bases, with 8 bases sitting between them. The CDR3 DNA follows: TGTGCCAGCAGCTTATCCCCGAGCTCTGGAAACACCATATATTTT. Translation gives CASSLSPSSGNTIYF.

This chain links TRBV15 with TRBJ2-3; D unresolved. Trimming removed 3 bases at V and 0 bases at J, with 7 bases between. Germline assignment: CDR1 LNHNV and CDR2 YYDKDF (reference sequence). The CDR3 contains 14 residues. This CDR3 reads CATSRQTSTDTQYF. The CDR3 nucleotides read TGTGCCACCAGCAGGCAGACTAGCACAGATACGCAGTATTTT.

The chain joins TRBV28 to TRBJ1-2; no definite D call. Germline CDR1 reads MDHEN; CDR2 reads SYDVKM. The CDR3 is 16 amino acids. The V and J ends lost 2 bases and 2 bases respectively, with 15 bases between them. CDR3 DNA: TGTGCCAGCAGTTTACAGTCGGGCCCACGAAACTATGGCTACACCTTC. Protein product: CASSLQSGPRNYGYTF.

The chain carries TRBV10-2 and TRBJ1-2; D may be TRBD1 (6 bases). Looked up from germline, CDR1 is WSHSY and CDR2 is SAAADI. V was shortened by 7 bases and J by 5 bases, with 14 bases between the two germline ends. The CDR3 has 13 residues. CDR3 sequence (DNA): TGCGCCAGCACTGAACAGGGATATTATGGCTACACCTTC. The encoded protein is CASTEQGYYGYTF.

On this clone: Other DNA sequences in the sample encode the same CDR3. V and J are TRBV28 and TRBJ1-5, with D perhaps TRBD1 (5 bases). Germline CDR1 reads MDHEN; CDR2 reads SYDVKM. The CDR3 extends over 12 amino acids. Between the trimmed V and J ends, which lost 7 bases and 13 bases, there was a span of 17 bases. The CDR3 nucleotides read TGTGCCAGCAAATCAGGTTCAGGGCTACAGCATTTT. Residues: CASKSGSGLQHF.

This chain joins TRBV18 and TRBJ2-3; D is undetermined. Trimming removed 3 bases at V and 3 bases at J, with 16 bases between. Germline V gene sequence: CDR1 KGHSH, CDR2 LQKENI. This CDR3 has 16 residues. CDR3 region: CASSPLGPPTTDTQYF. CDR3 nucleotides: TGTGCCAGCTCACCCTTAGGGCCCCCCACGACAGATACGCAGTATTTT.

Note on this clone: The identical CDR3 is also encoded by other nucleotide sequences in the sample. This rearrangement joins TRBV2 to TRBJ2-3; D is ambiguous. The CDR3 loop spans 13 amino acids. Germline CDR1 and CDR2: SNHLY and FYNNEI. V was trimmed by 5 bases and J by 3 bases, leaving 9 bases between them. The CDR3 reads CASSSQGTDTQYF. The DNA for the CDR3 is TGTGCCAGCAGTTCCCAAGGGACAGATACGCAGTATTTT.

This clone was counted between two and nine times. V and J are TRBV4-1 and TRBJ2-3; TRBD2 matches at 7 bases. The junction had 5 bases not matched to a gene; V was cut back by 3 bases and J by 5 bases. This CDR3 is built from 14 residues. Looked up from germline, CDR1 is MGHRA and CDR2 is YSYEKL. The CDR3 nucleotides are TGCGCCAGCAGCCAGCTGCTAGCGGTAGATACGCAGTATTTT. Translated: CASSQLLAVDTQYF.

This clone was counted a few times. It may be a read error: a sequence one base away is much more abundant. The sample carries other DNA sequences with the same CDR3. The rearrangement joins TRBV5-1 to TRBJ1-1, with unresolved D. Looked up from germline, CDR1 is SGHRS and CDR2 is YFSETQ. V dropped 0 bases and J dropped 0 bases, with 3 bases sitting between them. CDR3 length: 13 residues. The CDR3 nucleotides are TGCGCCAGCAGCTTGGTACTGAACACTGAAGCTTTCTTT. As protein: CASSLVLNTEAFF.

J is TRBJ2-3 and V is TRBV7-2; possible D gene TRBD2, 5 bases. Germline V gene data show CDR1 as SGHTA and CDR2 as FQGNSA. The CDR3 has 13 residues. The ends were cut back, 5 bases at V and 6 bases at J, with 12 bases in the middle. In nucleotides, the CDR3 is TGTGCCAGCAGCAGCGAGGGCTGGGATACGCAGTATTTT. Protein product: CASSSEGWDTQYF. Complete variable domain (other parts from reference TRBV7-2 and TRBJ2-3): GAGVSQSPSNKVTEKGKDVELRCDPISGHTALYWYRQSLGQGLEFLIYFQGNSAPDKSGLPSDRFSAERTGGSVSTLTIQRTQQEDSAVYLCASSSEGWDTQYFGPGTRLTVL.

The CDR3, as DNA: TGCGCCAGCAGCACCGGACAGGGGGTGGGGAATGAGCAGTTCTTC. Protein product: CASSTGQGVGNEQFF. The gene calls are TRBV5-1 and TRBJ2-1; the match to TRBD1 covers 10 bases. The CDR3 has 15 residues. With V trimmed by 4 bases and J by 7 bases, 8 bases remained unmatched. Per germline, CDR1 SGHRS and CDR2 YFSETQ.

This chain joins TRBV12-5 and TRBJ2-1, with 11 bases matching TRBD2. Per the germline V gene, CDR1 is LGHNT and CDR2 is FRNRAP. The CDR3 runs to 15 residues. Trimming at V came to 3 bases and at J to 7 bases, leaving 5 bases not matched to a gene. The CDR3: CASGFGIAGGNEQFF. The DNA for the CDR3 is TGTGCTAGTGGTTTTGGGATAGCGGGAGGGAATGAGCAGTTCTTC.

This clone was seen a few times. A much larger clone sits a single nucleotide away, making a read error possible. Other DNA sequences from this sample encode an identical CDR3 as well. The chain has TRBV7-9 and TRBJ1-1; TRBD1 aligns across 9 bases. This CDR3 region has 14 residues. The J segment lost 3 bases and the V segment lost 5 bases, leaving 4 bases of the junction unmatched. The germline gives CDR1 SEHNR, CDR2 FQNEAQ (reference sequence). The DNA for the CDR3 is TGTGCCAGCAGCCTGGGACAGGGCGACACTGAAGCTTTCTTT. Its protein product is CASSLGQGDTEAFF. The entire variable domain, with the rest obtained from reference TRBV7-9 and TRBJ1-1, is as follows: DTGVSQNPRHKITKRGQNVTFRCDPISEHNRLYWYRQTLGQGPEFLTYFQNEAQLEKSRLLSDRFSAERPKGSFSTLEIQRTEQGDSAMYLCASSLGQGDTEAFFGQGTRLTVV.

This clone came up once. The chain recombines TRBV18 with TRBJ2-7; D remains ambiguous. V lost 3 bases and J 6 bases, leaving 9 bases between the germline ends. The CDR3 loop spans 12 amino acids. Germline assignment: CDR1 KGHSH and CDR2 LQKENI. For the CDR3, the DNA is TGTGCCAGCTCACCGGCCCGTTTCGAGCAGTACTTC. This translates into CASSPARFEQYF.

The rearrangement links TRBV27 to TRBJ1-2, with 7 bases identical to TRBD1. The CDR3 covers 14 residues. Germline lookup yields CDR1 MNHEY and CDR2 SMNVEV (reference sequence). V lost 6 bases to trimming and J lost 4 bases; unmatched junction nucleotides: 8. The CDR3 region is CASRRQGGGYGYTF. CDR3 DNA sequence: TGTGCCAGCAGGCGACAGGGAGGTGGCTATGGCTACACCTTC.

This clone was seen once. The chain couples TRBV28 to TRBJ2-7; perhaps TRBD1 as D (5 bases). V lost 7 bases and J 9 bases, leaving 19 bases between the germline ends. Germline CDR1 is MDHEN and CDR2 is SYDVKM. The CDR3 loop spans 13 amino acids. The CDR3 coding sequence is TGTGCCAGCAACCCGAGGCAGGGAACAAGGCAGTACTTC. Amino acid sequence: CASNPRQGTRQYF.

In its sample, this clone was seen a few times. The chain joins TRBV19 to TRBJ1-2, with D perhaps matching TRBD1 (5 bases). V gave up 4 bases and J gave up 6 bases, with 15 bases separating them. The CDR3 spans 14 residues. CDR1 and CDR2 (germline): LNHDA, SQIVND (reference sequence). Here the CDR3 reads CASSKGRRTHGYTF. Written as DNA, the CDR3 is TGTGCCAGTAGTAAGGGACGGAGGACCCATGGCTACACCTTC.

The chain links TRBV9 to TRBJ2-5; D is uncertain. This CDR3 has 14 residues. CDR1 is SGDLS, CDR2 YYNGEE, per germline. Trimming removed 3 bases from V and 5 bases from J, with 14 bases in between. The CDR3 is CASSGKGPLETQYF. The CDR3 coding sequence is TGTGCCAGCAGCGGCAAAGGTCCTCTGGAGACCCAGTACTTC.

About this clone: At one boundary the junction diverges from the germline segment, which might be a read error. The chain links TRBV5-1 to TRBJ1-1; TRBD1 is a possible D gene (6 bases). Per the germline V gene, CDR1 is SGHRS and CDR2 is YFSETQ. CDR3 size: 15 residues. CDR3 sequence reads: CASSLGAGKNTEAFF. In nucleotides, the CDR3 is TGCGCCAGCAGTTTGGGGGCAGGAAAGAACACTGAAGCTTTCTTT.